In this sample, the clone carrying this T cell receptor beta chain turned up once. These data come from a study of blood T cells in healthy people across ages. Primers used in a second PCR of about 7 to 11 cycles were a sample-barcoded 5' primer and a J-beta primer mix. Via MiXCR, TCRdb re-called the 5' RACE reads, giving one row per CDR3 protein. The data contain over a million distinct CDR3 sequences, 35% to 50% of them singletons. Those donating, healthy Caucasian individuals from Russia, were aged about 6 to 100. Germline V gives CDR1 LGHDT, CDR2 YNNKEL (reference sequence). The CDR3 length is 17 residues. With V trimmed by 3 bases and J by 10 bases, 14 bases remained unmatched.

V gene TRBV3-1 combines with J gene TRBJ2-1; TRBD2 aligns across 11 bases. The clonotype comes from a woman in her fifties or sixties in good health. The sequenced sample consisted of blood. In DNA, the CDR3 is TGTGCCAGCAGCCACTTAATAGCGGGAGGGCCTTTGCCGGAGCAGTTCTTC. This codes for CASSHLIAGGPLPEQFF.